These 10 T cell receptor beta chains share one sample of origin, sequenced in a study of control samples from healthy donors and cancer patients. TCRdb's copy holds only in-frame clones and misses some; the assay was immunoSEQ multiplex PCR. Altogether fewer than 200,000 clones are present, approximately 94% being singletons, with the ten largest covering roughly 1.5%. The sequenced sample consisted of blood. These receptors came from a man aged 25-45 years in good health.

The V and J genes are TRBV5-4 and TRBJ1-6; D may be TRBD1 (5 bases). Between the trimmed V and J ends, which lost 1 base and 4 bases, there was a span of 12 bases. The CDR3 length is 16 residues. The germline gives CDR1 SGHNT, CDR2 YYREEE (reference sequence). The chain's CDR3 is CASSLLDTSYNSPLHF. The CDR3 nucleotides read TGTGCCAGCAGCTTGCTGGACACAAGTTATAATTCACCCCTCCACTTT. Full variable domain (missing parts from reference TRBV5-4 and TRBJ1-6): ETGVTQSPTHLIKTRGQQVTLRCSSQSGHNTVSWYQQALGQGPQFIFQYYREEENGRGNFPPRFSGLQFPNYSSELNVNALELDDSALYLCASSLLDTSYNSPLHFGNGTRLTVT.

This sequence joins TRBV6-5 and TRBJ2-7; the D call may be TRBD1 or TRBD2 (5 bases each). The length of the CDR3 is 15 residues. CDR1 and CDR2 from the germline V gene are MNHEY and SVGAGI. Deletions cut 4 bases from V and 0 bases from J, with 13 bases between. The CDR3 reads CASSSSGLPSYEQYF. CDR3 sequence (DNA): TGTGCCAGCAGTTCCTCGGGGCTTCCCTCCTACGAGCAGTACTTC.

The chain employs TRBV5-8 and TRBJ2-5; a possible D gene is TRBD1 (5 bases). CDR1 and CDR2 from the germline V gene are SGHTS and YDEGEE. Trimming pared 0 bases from V and 4 bases from J, leaving 19 bases between. The CDR3 totals 17 residues. The CDR3 bases are TGTGCCAGCAGCTTGGAGTCAGGGCCGGTACAAGGAGAGACCCAGTACTTC. Translation gives CASSLESGPVQGETQYF. The complete variable domain, with remaining parts taken from reference TRBV5-8 and TRBJ2-5, reads EAGVTQSPTHLIKTRGQQATLRCSPISGHTSVYWYQQALGLGLQFLLWYDEGEERNRGNFPPRFSGRQFPNYSSELNVNALELEDSALYLCASSLESGPVQGETQYFGPGTRLLVL.

The gene calls are TRBV11-2 and TRBJ1-2; 8 nucleotides line up with TRBD1. In germline, CDR1 is SGHAT, CDR2 FQNNGV. This CDR3 comprises 15 residues. The junction had 6 bases not matched to a gene; V was cut back by 6 bases and J by 0 bases. The CDR3 region has the DNA TGTGCCAGCAGGGGGACAGGCCCTGCTAACTATGGCTACACCTTC. It codes for CASRGTGPANYGYTF.

This clone was counted only a few times. The CDR3 DNA is TGCAGCGTTGAAGTGGTAGCAGTTTCCCTCTACAATGAGCAGTTCTTC. Amino acids: CSVEVVAVSLYNEQFF. The chain combines TRBV29-1 with TRBJ2-1; D remains ambiguous. This CDR3 contains 16 residues. The germline CDR1 and CDR2 sequences are SQVTM and ANQGSEA. V was shortened by 1 base and J by 3 bases, with 16 bases between the two germline ends.

This chain connects TRBV3-1 (or the pseudogene TRBV3-2) to TRBJ2-7; no reliable D call. V lost 0 bases to trimming and J lost 1 base, with 10 bases between them. There are 15 residues in the CDR3. Germline V gives CDR1 LGHDT, CDR2 YNNKEL (reference sequence). As DNA, the CDR3 is TGTGCCAGCAGCCAAGATAACAAGGCGTCCTACGAGCAGTACTTC. It is translated as CASSQDNKASYEQYF.

The chain uses TRBV24-1 and TRBJ2-5; tentative D call: TRBD2 (5 bases). The V end lost 3 bases, the J end lost 3 bases, and 13 bases lay between the germline ends. Germline-derived CDR1 and CDR2 are KGHDR and SFDVKD. This CDR3 has 15 amino acids. The CDR3 reads CATSDPRVGEETQYF. The CDR3, as DNA: TGTGCCACCAGTGATCCCCGTGTGGGAGAAGAGACCCAGTACTTC.

The V call is TRBV27, the J call TRBJ1-5; 9 positions agree with TRBD1. V gave up 8 bases and J gave up 7 bases; unmatched junction bases: 15. The length of the CDR3 is 16 residues. Germline-derived CDR1 and CDR2 are MNHEY and SMNVEV (reference sequence). CDR3 sequence: CASRRGNRGLGQPQHF. CDR3 nucleotide sequence: TGTGCCAGCCGCCGTGGGAACAGGGGGCTGGGGCAGCCCCAGCATTTT.

The chain recombines TRBV6-5 with TRBJ1-5; 8 bases are a match to TRBD1. The CDR3 contains 13 residues. Germline trimming cut 5 bases from V and 9 bases from J; bases unmatched to any gene: 6. Per the germline V gene, CDR1 is MNHEY and CDR2 is SVGAGI. CDR3 in amino acids: CASSRTGSSPQHF. In DNA, the CDR3 is TGTGCCAGCAGTCGGACAGGGTCATCGCCCCAGCATTTT.

The table lists this clone with a count of one. The rearrangement uses TRBV4-1 and TRBJ2-3, with TRBD2 as a possible D gene (5 bases). Germline V gives CDR1 MGHRA, CDR2 YSYEKL. CDR3 length: 16 amino acids. The V end lost 1 base, the J end lost 0 bases, and 11 bases lay between the germline ends. CDR3 sequence: CASSQGVAPSTDTQYF. CDR3 nucleotides: TGCGCCAGCAGCCAAGGGGTAGCGCCCAGCACAGATACGCAGTATTTT.